These 21 T cell receptor beta chains originate from one sample sequenced in a study of cytomegalovirus exposure and HLA in healthy donors. Amplification used 60 Vbeta primers and 13 Jbeta primers. Method: immunoSEQ multiplex PCR; TCRdb's copy keeps in-frame clones and lacks some. The sample gives 150,000 to 200,000 clones, about 88% of which show up once; roughly 1.9% is in the top ten. The sample taken for sequencing was PBMCs. The receptors originated from a woman aged 18-29 years in good health and CMV-seronegative.

The V call is TRBV21-1, the J call TRBJ1-2; the DNA was not compared with TRBD1, the D call given in the table. TRBV21-1 represents a pseudogene. This CDR3 contains 17 residues. This CDR3 reads CASSYRDSLPGNYGYTF. For the CDR3, the DNA is TGTGCCAGCAGCTACCGGGACAGCTTACCGGGTAACTATGGCTACACCTTC.

The V call is TRBV27, the J call TRBJ2-7; the D gene is possibly TRBD2 (6 bases). CDR1 is MNHEY and CDR2 is SMNVEV in the germline V gene (reference sequence). With 5 bases removed from V and 2 bases from J, the gap between germline ends came to 13 bases. This CDR3 is built from 14 residues. CDR3 coding DNA: TGTGCCAGCAGTCCCCGGGGGTCCGCCTACGAGCAGTACTTC. It yields the protein CASSPRGSAYEQYF.

The rearrangement links TRBV27 to TRBJ1-1; TRBD1 might be the D (5 bases). This CDR3 region has 13 residues. Trimming removed 6 bases from V and 1 base from J, with 9 bases in between. From germline, CDR1 is MNHEY and CDR2 SMNVEV (reference sequence). DNA for the CDR3: TGTGCCAGCAGAATTCAGGGGAACACTGAAGCTTTCTTT. As protein: CASRIQGNTEAFF.

V usage is TRBV12-5 and J usage is TRBJ1-4, with D tentatively TRBD1 (6 bases). The V and J ends lost 6 bases and 6 bases respectively, with 20 bases between them. Germline V gene sequence: CDR1 LGHNT, CDR2 FRNRAP. CDR3 length: 16 residues. CDR3 nucleotides: TGTGCTAGTGGCTCCTCCCTCCAGGGGCTGGATGAAAAACTGTTTTTT. Its translation is CASGSSLQGLDEKLFF.

Note on this clone: This same CDR3 is encoded by further DNA sequences in the sample. The chain joins TRBV9 to TRBJ2-5; TRBD1 aligns across 9 bases. The CDR3 length is 16 residues. Germline-derived CDR1 and CDR2 are SGDLS and YYNGEE. Trimming cost V 4 bases and J 5 bases; bases outside gene matches: 12. The CDR3 nucleotides read TGTGCCAGCAGCACTCGTCCCGGGACAGGGAAGGAGACCCAGTACTTC. Translated: CASSTRPGTGKETQYF.

The chain employs TRBV29-1 and TRBJ1-1, with 9 bases that match TRBD1. J was trimmed by 1 base and V by 4 bases; bases with no gene match: 7. CDR3 size: 15 residues. Germline CDR1 and CDR2: SQVTM and ANQGSEA. The CDR3 loop reads CSVGPQGATNTEAFF. CDR3 coding DNA: TGCAGCGTTGGACCACAGGGGGCGACGAACACTGAAGCTTTCTTT.

V usage is TRBV5-1 and J usage is TRBJ1-1; 9 positions agree with TRBD1. Germline values: CDR1 SGHRS, CDR2 YFSETQ. The junction had 2 bases not matched to a gene; V was cut back by 4 bases and J by 1 base. CDR3 size: 14 residues. The CDR3 DNA is TGCGCCAGCAGCACGGGACAGGGGAACACTGAAGCTTTCTTT. Translation gives CASSTGQGNTEAFF. The full variable domain, completed using reference TRBV5-1 and TRBJ1-1, is KAGVTQTPRYLIKTRGQQVTLSCSPISGHRSVSWYQQTPGQGLQFLFEYFSETQRNKGNFPGRFSGRQFSNSRSEMNVSTLELGDSALYLCASSTGQGNTEAFFGQGTRLTVV.

The CDR3 is CASSTWTGDNGYTF. The CDR3, as DNA: TGTGCCAGCAGCACCTGGACAGGGGATAATGGCTACACCTTC. The chain carries TRBV21-1 and TRBJ1-2; the table's D call TRBD1 went unverified against the DNA. TRBV21-1 has pseudogene status. This CDR3 comprises 14 residues.

The V call is TRBV19, the J call TRBJ2-3; 8 bases line up with TRBD2. This CDR3 region has 15 residues. Germline-derived CDR1 and CDR2 are LNHDA and SQIVND (reference sequence). V shed 3 bases and J 3 bases; nucleotides not matched to a gene: 5. As DNA, the CDR3 is TGTGCCAGTAGTATTAGACGCGGGGGGACAGATACGCAGTATTTT. Protein: CASSIRRGGTDTQYF.

The chain joins TRBV7-6 to TRBJ1-3; D remains unclear. In germline, CDR1 is SGHVS, CDR2 FNYEAQ. The germline V and J ends were trimmed by 1 base and 0 bases, with 7 bases remaining between them. The CDR3 sequence is 15 residues long. The CDR3 is CASSLGKSSGNTIYF. CDR3 in DNA: TGTGCCAGCAGCTTAGGCAAGAGCTCTGGAAACACCATATATTTT.

Many counts were recorded for this clone. The chain combines TRBV6-1 with TRBJ1-1; weak D call: TRBD1 (5 bases). The CDR3 length is 15 residues. Germline-derived CDR1 and CDR2 are MNHNS and SASEGT. The V and J ends lost 3 bases and 0 bases respectively, with 11 bases between them. Written as DNA, the CDR3 is TGTGCCAGCAGTGACACGACAGAGATGAACACTGAAGCTTTCTTT. Translating it yields CASSDTTEMNTEAFF.

The DNA for the CDR3 is TGTGCCAGCAGTCCCGCAGGGGGAGGTCCGTCGGAGACCCAGTACTTC. Protein: CASSPAGGGPSETQYF. The chain joins TRBV2 to TRBJ2-5; tentatively, D is TRBD1 (7 bases). The CDR3 covers 16 residues. V shed 5 bases and J shed 5 bases, with 21 bases lying between them. Germline lookup yields CDR1 SNHLY and CDR2 FYNNEI.

V usage is TRBV6-5 and J usage is TRBJ2-7, with TRBD2 identical over 15 bases. CDR1 MNHEY and CDR2 SVGAGI come from the germline V gene. CDR3 length: 16 residues. With V trimmed by 0 bases and J by 4 bases, 1 base remained unmatched. CDR3 loop: CASSYSGTSGRYEQYF. The DNA for the CDR3 is TGTGCCAGCAGTTACTCCGGGACTAGCGGGAGGTACGAGCAGTACTTC.

On this clone itself: The junction departs from germline at one end; a sequencing error may be responsible. The chain employs TRBV7-7 and TRBJ2-5, with D possibly TRBD2 on 7 matching bases. This CDR3 contains 16 residues. Germline-derived CDR1 and CDR2 are SSHAT and FNYEAQ (reference sequence). DNA for the CDR3: TGTGCTAGCAGCCCAAGGGGGGGGGCCAACCAAGAGACCCAGTACTTC. This sequence encodes CASSPRGGANQETQYF.

The CDR3 spells CASSGLERGRGNTIYF. The DNA of the CDR3 is TGTGCCAGCAGTGGCTTGGAGAGGGGGCGGGGAAACACCATATATTTT. The V gene is TRBV28, the J gene TRBJ1-3; 7 positions agree with TRBD1. Per germline, CDR1 MDHEN and CDR2 SYDVKM. V shed 5 bases, J shed 4 bases, and the junction held 11 bases outside the gene matches. There are 16 residues in the CDR3. The entire variable domain, with the rest obtained from reference TRBV28 and TRBJ1-3, is as follows: DVKVTQSSRYLVKRTGEKVFLECVQDMDHENMFWYRQDPGLGLRLIYFSYDVKMKEKGDIPEGYSVSREKKERFSLILESASTNQTSMYLCASSGLERGRGNTIYFGEGSWLTVV.

The chain carries TRBV13 and TRBJ2-2, with TRBD1 identical over 12 bases. The CDR3 length is 17 residues. V shed 2 bases, J shed 5 bases, and the junction held 6 bases outside the gene matches. Germline lookup yields CDR1 PRHDT and CDR2 FYEKMQ (reference sequence). The chain's CDR3 is CASSLRGQGARTGELFF. For the CDR3, the DNA is TGTGCCAGCAGCTTACGGGGACAGGGGGCACGAACCGGGGAGCTGTTTTTT.

The rearrangement uses TRBV9 and TRBJ2-1, with D tentatively TRBD2 (6 bases). V gave up 4 bases and J gave up 4 bases, with 12 bases separating them. CDR1 and CDR2 from the germline V gene are SGDLS and YYNGEE. The CDR3 consists of 14 residues. The CDR3 DNA follows: TGTGCCAGCAGCCGGGACTCCGTATACAATGAGCAGTTCTTC. Translation gives CASSRDSVYNEQFF.

The chain employs TRBV18 and TRBJ1-1; D unclear. Germline V CDR1 and CDR2: KGHSH, LQKENI. The CDR3 is 13 residues long. V was clipped by 5 bases and J by 0 bases, with 7 bases between them. The CDR3 region has the DNA TGTGCCAGCTCAGGGCGACTGAACACTGAAGCTTTCTTT. It encodes CASSGRLNTEAFF.

The CDR3 DNA follows: TGTGCCAGCAGCTTAGCAGGGGGGGATGGCTACACCTTC. This sequence encodes CASSLAGGDGYTF. V usage is TRBV7-9 and J usage is TRBJ1-2; maybe TRBD1 (6 bases). CDR3 length: 13 residues. Germline V lookup: CDR1 SEHNR, CDR2 FQNEAQ (reference sequence). V lost 0 bases and J lost 6, with 8 bases in between.

This chain links TRBV25-1 with TRBJ1-1, with D maybe TRBD1 (6 bases). This CDR3 is 15 amino acids long. Germline V gene sequence: CDR1 MGHDK, CDR2 SYGVNS. V was trimmed by 5 bases and J by 4 bases, leaving 17 bases between them. The CDR3 sequence: CASSKQGGLSTEAFF. CDR3 coding DNA: TGTGCCAGCAGTAAACAGGGTGGGTTGAGCACTGAAGCTTTCTTT. Looking up the rest from reference TRBV25-1 and TRBJ1-1 gives the full variable domain: EADIYQTPRYLVIGTGKKITLECSQTMGHDKMYWYQQDPGMELHLIHYSYGVNSTEKGDLSSESTVSRIRTEHFPLTLESARPSHTSQYLCASSKQGGLSTEAFFGQGTRLTVV.

This clone was observed once. The chain joins TRBV5-1 to TRBJ2-7; 10 bases line up with TRBD2. V lost 2 bases to trimming and J lost 1 base; unmatched junction nucleotides: 9. Germline V gene lookup returns CDR1 SGHRS and CDR2 YFSETQ. This CDR3 comprises 17 residues. CDR3 sequence: CASSFSSGGPSSYEQYF. The CDR3 DNA sequence: TGCGCCAGCAGCTTTTCTAGCGGGGGTCCCTCATCCTACGAGCAGTACTTC. The complete variable domain, with remaining parts taken from reference TRBV5-1 and TRBJ2-7, reads KAGVTQTPRYLIKTRGQQVTLSCSPISGHRSVSWYQQTPGQGLQFLFEYFSETQRNKGNFPGRFSGRQFSNSRSEMNVSTLELGDSALYLCASSFSSGGPSSYEQYFGPGTRLTVT.